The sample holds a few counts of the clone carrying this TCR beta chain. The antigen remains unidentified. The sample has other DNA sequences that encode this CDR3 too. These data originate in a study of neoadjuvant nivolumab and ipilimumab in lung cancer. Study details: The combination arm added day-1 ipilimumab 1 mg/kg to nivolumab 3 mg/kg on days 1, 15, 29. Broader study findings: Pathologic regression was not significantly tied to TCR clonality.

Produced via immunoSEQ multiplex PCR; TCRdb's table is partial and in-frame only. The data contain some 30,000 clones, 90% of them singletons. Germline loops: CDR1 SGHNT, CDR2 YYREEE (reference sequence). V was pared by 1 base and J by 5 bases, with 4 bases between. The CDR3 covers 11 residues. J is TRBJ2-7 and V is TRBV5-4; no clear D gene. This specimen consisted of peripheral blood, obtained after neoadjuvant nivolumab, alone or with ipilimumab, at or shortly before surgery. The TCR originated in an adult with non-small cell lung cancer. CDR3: CASSLFDEQYF. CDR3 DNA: TGTGCCAGCAGCTTGTTTGACGAGCAGTACTTC.